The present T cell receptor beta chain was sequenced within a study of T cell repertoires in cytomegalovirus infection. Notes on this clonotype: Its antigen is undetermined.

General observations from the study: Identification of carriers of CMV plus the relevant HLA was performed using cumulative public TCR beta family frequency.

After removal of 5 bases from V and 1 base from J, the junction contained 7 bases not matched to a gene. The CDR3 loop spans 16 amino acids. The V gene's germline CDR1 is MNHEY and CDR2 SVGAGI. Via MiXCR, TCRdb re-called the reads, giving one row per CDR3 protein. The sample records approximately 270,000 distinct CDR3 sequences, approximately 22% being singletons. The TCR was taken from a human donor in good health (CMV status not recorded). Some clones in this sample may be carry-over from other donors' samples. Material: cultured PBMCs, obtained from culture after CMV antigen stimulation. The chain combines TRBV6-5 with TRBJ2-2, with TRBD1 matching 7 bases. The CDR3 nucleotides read TGTGCCAGCAGTAAACCGTCAGGGGGGAACACCGGGGAGCTGTTTTTT. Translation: CASSKPSGGNTGELFF.